The 27 T cell receptor beta chains presented below share a single source sample, sequenced in a study of cytomegalovirus exposure and HLA in healthy donors. The PCR had 60 Vbeta and 13 Jbeta primers. This table comes from immunoSEQ multiplex PCR, and its TCRdb copy is limited to in-frame clones, with some not included. This table holds 210,000 or so clones, over 75% found once. Input material: PBMCs. The receptors come from a woman aged 50 to 65 in good health and CMV-seropositive.

This sequence joins TRBV9 and TRBJ1-2, with 7 bases aligning to TRBD1. The CDR3 length is 14 residues. J gave up 7 bases and V 0 bases, and 6 bases lay outside the gene matches. Germline V gene lookup returns CDR1 SGDLS and CDR2 YYNGEE. The CDR3 DNA is TGTGCCAGCAGCGTAGACAGGGACAGACGTGGCTACACCTTC. Translating gives CASSVDRDRRGYTF.

The V and J genes are TRBV7-9 and TRBJ1-6; D unresolved. Per the germline V gene, CDR1 is SEHNR and CDR2 is FQNEAQ (reference sequence). The CDR3 has 11 amino acids. Between the trimmed V and J ends, which lost 5 bases and 10 bases, there was a span of 6 bases. The CDR3 DNA sequence: TGTGCCAGCAGCCCGTTATCACCCCTCCACTTT. This sequence encodes CASSPLSPLHF.

V usage is TRBV11-2 and J usage is TRBJ1-2; D possibly corresponds to TRBD1 (6 bases). CDR3 length equals 14 residues. Germline values: CDR1 SGHAT, CDR2 FQNNGV. V was clipped by 4 bases and J by 4 bases, with 13 bases between them. The DNA of the CDR3 is TGTGCCAGCAGCTCGACAGGAGTTGTCTATGGCTACACCTTC. Its protein product is CASSSTGVVYGYTF.

The V gene is TRBV28, the J gene TRBJ2-7, with no clear D. The germline gives CDR1 MDHEN, CDR2 SYDVKM. CDR3 length equals 14 residues. The V end was cut by 7 bases, the J end by 3 bases, with 16 bases between. The CDR3 bases are TGTGCCAGCACCACGGATATCACGGGCTACGAGCAGTACTTC. Encoded protein: CASTTDITGYEQYF.

This chain joins TRBV4-1 and TRBJ2-2; D is undetermined. Germline V gives CDR1 MGHRA, CDR2 YSYEKL. The CDR3 covers 11 residues. V was clipped by 2 bases and J by 7 bases, with 2 bases between them. The CDR3 protein is CASSQLGELFF. Here the CDR3 DNA reads TGCGCCAGCAGCCAACTCGGGGAGCTGTTTTTT.

The chain recombines TRBV2 with TRBJ1-1; 8 nucleotides match TRBD1. Trimming took 8 bases from V and 4 from J; bases not matched to a gene: 9. CDR3 size: 14 residues. CDR1 is SNHLY, CDR2 FYNNEI, per germline. Here the CDR3 reads CASLQGVDVTEAFF. Written as DNA, the CDR3 is TGTGCCAGCTTACAGGGGGTGGATGTCACTGAAGCTTTCTTT.

This clone was recorded a few times. The V gene is TRBV27, the J gene TRBJ1-5, with D perhaps TRBD1 (5 bases). Trimming left V 0 bases short and J 0 bases short, with 9 bases between. CDR1 and CDR2 from the germline V gene are MNHEY and SMNVEV (reference sequence). This CDR3 has 16 amino acids. The DNA of the CDR3 is TGTGCCAGCAGTTTATCCCAGGGATATAGCAATCAGCCCCAGCATTTT. This sequence encodes CASSLSQGYSNQPQHF.

This sequence joins TRBV6-1 and TRBJ1-2, with 10 positions matching TRBD1. CDR3 length: 16 residues. Germline CDR1 reads MNHNS; CDR2 reads SASEGT. V lost 0 bases, J lost 4 bases, and 5 bases stayed unmatched. The CDR3 DNA reads as TGTGCCAGCAGTGAAGCCTGGGACAGGGGAGTCTATGGCTACACCTTC. Protein: CASSEAWDRGVYGYTF.

CDR3 sequence (DNA): TGCAGCGTAGCGATTACCGGGACAGGGGGCGAGCAGTACTTC. This sequence encodes CSVAITGTGGEQYF. V gene TRBV29-1 combines with J gene TRBJ2-7; 11 positions agree with TRBD1. V trimming: 6 bases; J trimming: 6 bases; junction bases outside the gene matches: 10. The germline V gene encodes CDR1 SQVTM and CDR2 ANQGSEA. There are 14 residues in the CDR3.

This chain links TRBV5-1 with TRBJ1-1; TRBD1 matches 7 bases. The CDR3 loop spans 13 amino acids. Unmatched junction bases numbered 7, after V lost 0 bases and J lost 11 bases. The germline gives CDR1 SGHRS, CDR2 YFSETQ. The CDR3 DNA follows: TGCGCCAGCAGCTTGGCAGGGGGTATTTCGGCTTTCTTT. Translating gives CASSLAGGISAFF.

The rearrangement links TRBV29-1 to TRBJ2-3; the match to TRBD1 covers 7 bases. The CDR3 length is 13 residues. Germline values: CDR1 SQVTM, CDR2 ANQGSEA. The junction had 3 bases not matched to a gene; V was cut back by 6 bases and J by 0 bases. CDR3 nucleotide sequence: TGCAGCGTGTCGACAGGGAGCACAGATACGCAGTATTTT. Its translation is CSVSTGSTDTQYF.

The rearrangement uses TRBV6-5 and TRBJ2-2; D gene uncertain. V was clipped by 5 bases and J by 6 bases, with 10 bases between them. This CDR3 spans 13 amino acids. In germline, CDR1 is MNHEY, CDR2 SVGAGI. Here the CDR3 DNA reads TGTGCCAGCAGTCCTCCAGTGGCCGGGGAGCTGTTTTTT. Encoded protein: CASSPPVAGELFF.

The chain recombines TRBV2 with TRBJ1-5; D remains ambiguous. Trimming removed 4 bases from V and 2 bases from J, with 9 bases in between. The CDR3 is 14 amino acids. The germline V gene encodes CDR1 SNHLY and CDR2 FYNNEI. In DNA form, the CDR3 reads TGTGCCAGCAGTGCGGTTATGGGCAATCAGCCCCAGCATTTT. Its translation: CASSAVMGNQPQHF.

The genes are TRBV5-1 and TRBJ1-1, with 9 bases lining up with TRBD1. CDR1 is SGHRS and CDR2 is YFSETQ in the germline V gene. This CDR3 is 16 amino acids long. The V gene end was trimmed by 4 bases and the J gene end by 1 base; junction bases not matched to a gene: 8. For the CDR3, the DNA is TGCGCCAGCAGCCCCCATGGACAGGGGTGGAACACTGAAGCTTTCTTT. Protein product: CASSPHGQGWNTEAFF.

This clone was counted between two and nine times. V usage is TRBV6-5 and J usage is TRBJ1-6; no firm D call. The CDR3 loop spans 12 amino acids. Trimming pared 6 bases from V and 9 bases from J, leaving 9 bases between. In germline, CDR1 is MNHEY, CDR2 SVGAGI. This chain's CDR3 is CASSQNGSPLHF. In DNA, the CDR3 is TGTGCCAGCAGCCAAAACGGTTCACCCCTCCACTTT.

V and J are TRBV28 and TRBJ1-3, with TRBD1 matching over 10 bases. V shed 3 bases and J 3 bases; nucleotides not matched to a gene: 5. The CDR3 loop spans 16 amino acids. Germline V lookup: CDR1 MDHEN, CDR2 SYDVKM. The CDR3 reads CASSLVGTGDGNTIYF. The CDR3 DNA is TGTGCCAGCAGTTTGGTCGGGACAGGGGATGGAAACACCATATATTTT.

The J gene is TRBJ2-2, the V gene TRBV4-1; D is uncertain. Germline V gene sequence: CDR1 MGHRA, CDR2 YSYEKL. Deletions cut 1 base from V and 4 bases from J, with 4 bases between. The CDR3 extends over 13 amino acids. The CDR3: CASSQGATGELFF. The CDR3 DNA is TGCGCCAGCAGCCAAGGGGCCACCGGGGAGCTGTTTTTT.

This chain joins TRBV6-6 and TRBJ2-1, with TRBD1 as a possible D gene (6 bases). Germline values: CDR1 MNHNY, CDR2 SVGAGI (reference sequence). This CDR3 is built from 15 residues. Trimming removed 7 bases at V and 5 bases at J, with 18 bases between. Here the CDR3 reads CASTDGQQVNNEQFF. CDR3 sequence (DNA): TGTGCCAGCACCGATGGACAGCAAGTGAACAATGAGCAGTTCTTC.

This sequence joins TRBV27 and TRBJ1-2; 7 nucleotides match TRBD1. With V trimmed by 4 bases and J by 2 bases, 4 bases remained unmatched. Germline CDR1 is MNHEY and CDR2 is SMNVEV (reference sequence). The CDR3 spans 14 residues. Here the CDR3 reads CASSSGRGNYGYTF. The CDR3 bases are TGTGCCAGCAGTTCTGGCAGGGGGAACTATGGCTACACCTTC.

DNA of the CDR3: TGTGCCAGCAGTTTACAACATTTGGAGCAGTACTTC. Translating it yields CASSLQHLEQYF. The chain couples TRBV28 to TRBJ2-7, with D hard to call. From germline, CDR1 is MDHEN and CDR2 SYDVKM. CDR3 length equals 12 residues. V was clipped by 2 bases and J by 7 bases, with 9 bases between them.

This chain connects TRBV5-1 to TRBJ1-3; no firm D call. The CDR3 has 14 amino acids. Germline lookup yields CDR1 SGHRS and CDR2 YFSETQ. Between the trimmed V and J ends, which lost 4 bases and 1 base, there was a span of 9 bases. For the CDR3, the DNA is TGCGCCAGCAGCCTCAAAGCTTCTGGAAACACCATATATTTT. It translates to CASSLKASGNTIYF. Drawing the rest from reference TRBV5-1 and TRBJ1-3, the complete variable domain is KAGVTQTPRYLIKTRGQQVTLSCSPISGHRSVSWYQQTPGQGLQFLFEYFSETQRNKGNFPGRFSGRQFSNSRSEMNVSTLELGDSALYLCASSLKASGNTIYFGEGSWLTVV.

This clone showed up just a few times. This chain joins TRBV4-1 and TRBJ2-2; maybe TRBD2 (7 bases). The CDR3 runs to 18 residues. CDR1 MGHRA and CDR2 YSYEKL come from the germline V gene. V dropped 2 bases and J dropped 7 bases, with 23 bases sitting between them. As DNA, the CDR3 is TGCGCCAGCAGCCAACCCGAGGGGGGGGCGAGTACAATCGGGGAGCTGTTTTTT. Translating it yields CASSQPEGGASTIGELFF.

The chain has TRBV7-8 and TRBJ1-5, with 10 bases that match TRBD1. CDR3 length: 17 amino acids. Germline CDR1 SGHVS, CDR2 FQNEAQ. With V trimmed by 0 bases and J by 7 bases, 9 bases remained unmatched. The chain's CDR3 is CASSLAGTGALGQPQHF. The CDR3 bases are TGTGCCAGCAGCTTAGCTGGGACAGGGGCCCTGGGGCAGCCCCAGCATTTT. The full variable domain, rest sourced from reference TRBV7-8 and TRBJ1-5, is GAGVSQSPRYKVAKRGQDVALRCDPISGHVSLFWYQQALGQGPEFLTYFQNEAQLDKSGLPSDRFFAERPEGSVSTLKIQRTQQEDSAVYLCASSLAGTGALGQPQHFGDGTRLSIL.

The rearrangement uses TRBV5-6 and TRBJ1-5, with 11 bases lining up with TRBD1. Trimming took 0 bases from V and 6 from J; bases not matched to a gene: 2. Germline values: CDR1 SGHDT, CDR2 YYEEEE. The CDR3 is 15 amino acids. The CDR3 bases are TGTGCCAGCAGCTTGGGGGACAGGGGGGTTCAGCCCCAGCATTTT. It translates to CASSLGDRGVQPQHF.

The rearrangement links TRBV18 to TRBJ2-2; D is unclear. V was trimmed by 0 bases and J by 5 bases, leaving 7 bases between them. Germline-derived CDR1 and CDR2 are KGHSH and LQKENI. The CDR3 spans 14 residues. In DNA, the CDR3 is TGTGCCAGCTCACCACCCAGATGGACCGGGGAGCTGTTTTTT. Its protein is CASSPPRWTGELFF.

V gene TRBV6-5 combines with J gene TRBJ1-1, with D tentatively TRBD1 (6 bases). Looked up from germline, CDR1 is MNHEY and CDR2 is SVGAGI. Trimming took off 2 bases at V and 11 bases at J, with 15 bases between the two ends. The length of the CDR3 is 13 residues. CDR3 in amino acids: CASSYPGTQGAFF. The CDR3 coding sequence is TGTGCCAGCAGTTACCCGGGGACCCAGGGGGCTTTCTTT.

This clone was counted a few times. The rearrangement joins TRBV4-1 to TRBJ1-4, with D possibly matching TRBD1 (5 bases). Germline V gives CDR1 MGHRA, CDR2 YSYEKL. V was shortened by 5 bases and J by 8 bases, with 21 bases between the two germline ends. The CDR3 has 16 amino acids. The CDR3 sequence is CASSATISGGYEKLFF. DNA of the CDR3: TGCGCCAGCAGCGCAACGATCTCGGGGGGGTACGAAAAACTGTTTTTT.